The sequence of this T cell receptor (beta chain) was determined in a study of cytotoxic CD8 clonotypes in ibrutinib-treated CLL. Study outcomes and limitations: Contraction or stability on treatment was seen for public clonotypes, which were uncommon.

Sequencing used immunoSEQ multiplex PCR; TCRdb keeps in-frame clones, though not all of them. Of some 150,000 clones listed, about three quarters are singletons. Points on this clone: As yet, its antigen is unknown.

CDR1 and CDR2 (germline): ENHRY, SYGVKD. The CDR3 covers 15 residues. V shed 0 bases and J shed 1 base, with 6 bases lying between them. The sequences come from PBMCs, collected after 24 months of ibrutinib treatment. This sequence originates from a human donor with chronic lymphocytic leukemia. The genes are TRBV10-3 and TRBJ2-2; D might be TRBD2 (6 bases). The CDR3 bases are TGTGCCATCAGTGAGTCGCGGGGGAACACCGGGGAGCTGTTTTTT. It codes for CAISESRGNTGELFF.